This T cell receptor (beta chain) appears in the sequencing data of a study of cytomegalovirus exposure and HLA in healthy donors. Overall study: Findings of an earlier analysis included 90 million to 120 million unique TCR beta sequences from some 200 million T cells. Genetic ancestry analysis placed more than 80% of the 300 to 400 donors that were genotyped in the Caucasian-associated cluster. Study conclusions and caveats: HLA-A and HLA-B allele assignments for most subjects were reportedly predicted accurately using TCR beta sequences.

With 60 Vbeta and 13 Jbeta primers, the PCR was carried out. Clones were read by immunoSEQ multiplex PCR, and TCRdb kept only the in-frame ones, dropping some. The clone table shows about 65,000 clones, with the ten largest holding around a sixth. Each donor was nominally healthy when sampled (though unrecorded immune exposures were likely). V lost 3 bases and J 2 bases, leaving 7 bases between the germline ends. This CDR3 has 13 amino acids. CDR1 is WNHNN, CDR2 SYGVQD, per germline (reference sequence). To note about this clone: Its antigen is not identified.

The rearrangement links TRBV10-1 to TRBJ1-2; D unresolved. Sequencing was done on a sample of PBMCs. This clonotype was obtained from a boy between 10 and 17 years old in good health and CMV-seronegative. In DNA form, the CDR3 reads TGCGCCAGCAGTGAACGCCAGAACTATGGCTACACCTTC. Its protein is CASSERQNYGYTF.